A selection of T cell receptor beta chains follows, all from one sample in a study of human T cells and chemical hapten exposure. TCRdb called the RACE reads again in MiXCR, with one record for every CDR3 protein. The sample contains tens of thousands of distinct CDR3 sequences, approximately 14% of which appear only once. The sample in question was whole blood, obtained in connection with sensitization to the hapten diphenylcyclopropenone (DPC). Every receptor here comes from a woman in her fifties or sixties with alopecia areata. Some clones in this sample may be carry-over from other donors' samples. CDR3s include the opening cysteine and the closing phenylalanine or tryptophan. The order of the fields is V gene, clone size, J gene, CDR3 protein. The size entry is marked missing in some rows and otherwise reads once, few, many or a size class.

>TRBV5-1|-|TRBJ2-2
CASSGPGTFNTGELFF
>TRBV19|few|TRBJ1-5
CASSYLQGDQPQHF
>TRBV5-1|few|TRBJ2-2
CASSYGANTGELFF
>TRBV20-1|-|TRBJ2-4
CSARDLGALTKNIQYF
>TRBV10-3|few|TRBJ2-1
CAIRGNEQFF
>TRBV6-6|few|TRBJ1-5
CASSFPNEGQPQHF
>TRBV28|many|TRBJ1-3
CASSLGGGGNTIYF
>TRBV2|-|TRBJ1-3
CASSKQGSDYTIYF
>TRBV9|-|TRBJ2-7
CASSVGTGGSYEQYF
>TRBV12-3/TRBV12-4|-|TRBJ1-5
CASSFLGITGQPQHF
>TRBV3-1|few|TRBJ2-7
CASSQGLDYLEQYF
>TRBV7-2|many|TRBJ2-1
CASSLSYPNEQFF
>TRBV6-6|few|TRBJ2-3
CASEGGFTDTQYF
>TRBV20-1|-|TRBJ1-3
CSAADRSSGNTIYF
>TRBV6-2/TRBV6-3|few|TRBJ2-1
CASSYSTGAAKEQFF
>TRBV6-5|few|TRBJ1-1
CASSYRQQLEAFF
>TRBV30|-|TRBJ1-1
CAWSEAGHTEAFF
>TRBV29-1|few|TRBJ1-1
CSVEGRYTEAFF
>TRBV7-2|few|TRBJ2-7
CASSPQQFREQYF
>TRBV20-1|-|TRBJ2-1
CSARVVAAGGIEQFF
>TRBV28|-|TRBJ1-5
CASIGHFLVDQPQHF
>TRBV27|few|TRBJ2-5
CASSLSGQGVPQETQYF
>TRBV3-1|-|TRBJ2-7
CASSRDRRAYEQYF
>TRBV27|many|TRBJ2-5
CASSLRDSGRETQYF
>TRBV29-1|-|TRBJ2-1
CSVEEGQGKYNEQFF
>TRBV27|-|TRBJ2-3
CASSPRTSGRSTDTQYF
>TRBV7-6|-|TRBJ2-7
CASSKYRAYEQYF
>TRBV11-1|-|TRBJ2-2
CASSSMTGELFF
>TRBV12-3/TRBV12-4|-|TRBJ2-7
CASSLSRTGGGEQYF
>TRBV4-1|-|TRBJ2-6
CASSPNVGNSGANVLTF
>TRBV3-1|few|TRBJ1-1
CASSHRQMNTEAFF
>TRBV7-2|-|TRBJ1-3
CAGSSLTAGNTIYF
>TRBV20-1|few|TRBJ2-1
CSARDGGPSSYNEQFF
>TRBV7-8|-|TRBJ2-5
CASSFVAGQVVLETQYF
>TRBV27|-|TRBJ2-3
CATSTDSSDTQYF
>TRBV28|-|TRBJ2-3
CASRRTGTDTQYF
>TRBV18|-|TRBJ2-7
CASSPPGVAGEQYF
>TRBV27|few|TRBJ2-2
CASSLSRRNTGELFF
>TRBV18|-|TRBJ2-7
CASSPKGHNSYEQYF
>TRBV5-1|-|TRBJ1-4
CASSEGQGTNEKLFF
>TRBV7-2|few|TRBJ2-7
CASSYSGSGNEQYF
>TRBV5-5|-|TRBJ1-1
CASSKQGVTNTEAFF
>TRBV9|few|TRBJ2-2
CASSLRTGELFF
>TRBV30|many|TRBJ2-1
CAWRREGRIDEQFF
>TRBV7-9|-|TRBJ1-1
CASSPSRGLNTEAFF
>TRBV5-1|-|TRBJ1-2
CASSSDSYGYTF
>TRBV11-2|few|TRBJ2-3
CASSLGLAQDTQYF
>TRBV11-3|few|TRBJ2-1
CASSSLRSNEQFF
>TRBV6-2/TRBV6-3|-|TRBJ1-5
CASSREGQGSLPQHF
>TRBV20-1|many|TRBJ1-1
CSAQKGKF
>TRBV4-1|-|TRBJ1-2
CASSGRDPRRYGYTF
>TRBV5-1|few|TRBJ2-6
CASQLSSGANVLTF
>TRBV18|-|TRBJ2-2
CASSPPGTGNTGELFF
>TRBV6-1|-|TRBJ1-5
CASSDASSQPQHF
>TRBV7-2|-|TRBJ2-1
CASSLQGSEQFF